The 28 T cell receptor beta chains in this list originate from one sample, sequenced in a study of regulatory T cells in long-lasting Graves disease. Researchers made TCR beta libraries by using iRepertoire HTBI primers and running Arm-PCR on CDR3 regions. TCRdb analysed the multiplex PCR reads with MiXCR anew, one entry per CDR3 protein. In the table there are a few hundred thousand distinct CDR3 sequences, roughly 23% of which are singletons. Time point described: persistent/refractory GD, antithyroid drugs over 5 years with positive TRAb. Construction of the TCR library relied on RNA isolated from PBMCs. Sequencing used peripheral blood mononuclear cells (PBMCs), obtained when the disease was refractory, from a patient treated with antithyroid drugs. These receptors were obtained from a middle-aged woman with Graves disease.

This clonotype has ten or more counts. The gene calls are TRBV28 and TRBJ1-1; a weak D match, TRBD1 (6 bases). Germline values: CDR1 MDHEN, CDR2 SYDVKM. The CDR3 runs to 15 residues. Between the trimmed V and J ends, which lost 5 bases and 4 bases, there was a span of 17 bases. The CDR3 protein is CASSLGGAGGTEAFF. CDR3 bases: TGTGCCAGCAGTCTCGGGGGGGCGGGAGGCACTGAAGCTTTCTTT. The full variable domain, in which reference TRBV28 and TRBJ1-1 provide the parts outside the CDR3, is DVKVTQSSRYLVKRTGEKVFLECVQDMDHENMFWYRQDPGLGLRLIYFSYDVKMKEKGDIPEGYSVSREKKERFSLILESASTNQTSMYLCASSLGGAGGTEAFFGQGTRLTVV.

This clonotype was detected many times. The CDR3 here is CASTPRGLTPYEQYF. The CDR3 DNA follows: TGTGCCAGCACTCCCAGGGGACTAACCCCTTACGAGCAGTACTTC. The chain employs TRBV28 and TRBJ2-7, with D tentatively TRBD2 (7 bases). This CDR3 contains 15 residues. Per germline, CDR1 MDHEN and CDR2 SYDVKM. The V gene lost 7 bases and the J gene lost 4 bases, with 20 bases spanning the gap.

The chain couples TRBV27 to TRBJ2-5; 8 bases align to TRBD1. The J call is uncertain, as TRBJ2-1 better fits the DNA end. The CDR3 loop spans 14 amino acids. Germline V gene sequence: CDR1 MNHEY, CDR2 SMNVEV (reference sequence). CDR3 coding DNA: TGTGCCAGCAGTCTGACAGGGGCATGGAATGAGCAGTTCTTC. Its translation: CASSLTGAWNEQFF.

This clonotype was seen more than once but under ten times. V and J are TRBV15 and TRBJ2-1, with TRBD1 matching 8 bases. V shed 0 bases and J 3 bases; nucleotides not matched to a gene: 4. Germline loops: CDR1 LNHNV, CDR2 YYDKDF (reference sequence). This CDR3 has 16 amino acids. The CDR3 loop is CATSREFGQGYNEQFF. As DNA, the CDR3 is TGTGCCACCAGCAGAGAGTTTGGACAGGGCTACAATGAGCAGTTCTTC.

The rearrangement links TRBV28 to TRBJ2-3; TRBD2 matches at 10 bases. This CDR3 contains 19 residues. With 5 bases clipped from V and 4 bases from J, the junction kept 18 bases outside the gene matches. Germline-derived CDR1 and CDR2 are MDHEN and SYDVKM. This CDR3 reads CASSPPSVLAGGESDTQYF. The CDR3 DNA follows: TGTGCCAGCAGTCCCCCATCGGTATTAGCGGGAGGAGAATCAGATACGCAGTATTTT.

This clonotype was counted many times. The chain couples TRBV7-9 to TRBJ2-2; D perhaps matches TRBD1 (7 bases). The CDR3 runs 15 residues. Between the trimmed V and J ends, which lost 6 bases and 6 bases, there was a span of 17 bases. Looked up from germline, CDR1 is SEHNR and CDR2 is FQNEAQ (reference sequence). The CDR3 DNA is TGTGCCAGCAGGCGGGACAGTAAGCTGGCCGGGGAGCTGTTTTTT. Its protein is CASRRDSKLAGELFF.

This clonotype was recorded many times. The chain has TRBV28 and TRBJ1-2; TRBD1 aligns across 9 bases. Per the germline V gene, CDR1 is MDHEN and CDR2 is SYDVKM. The length of the CDR3 is 15 residues. V shed 5 bases and J 3 bases; nucleotides not matched to a gene: 7. DNA for the CDR3: TGTGCCAGCAGTGTATCACAGGGGGCTTACTATGGCTACACCTTC. Its translation: CASSVSQGAYYGYTF.

The chain has TRBV5-1 and TRBJ2-1; TRBD2 agrees at 11 bases. The germline CDR1 and CDR2 sequences are SGHRS and YFSETQ. The CDR3 is 15 amino acids. Trimming at V came to 2 bases and at J to 8 bases, leaving 6 bases not matched to a gene. The CDR3 nucleotides read TGCGCCAGCAGCTTCACTAGCGGGAGTAGTCATGAGCAGTTCTTC. Protein sequence: CASSFTSGSSHEQFF.

This chain connects TRBV12-3 or TRBV12-4 to TRBJ2-2; perhaps TRBD1 as D (6 bases). The CDR3 runs 15 residues. The V end was cut by 4 bases, the J end by 4 bases, with 13 bases between. CDR3 DNA: TGTGCCAGCAGTTGGGGCAGGGGAGTCACCGGGGAGCTGTTTTTT. It specifies CASSWGRGVTGELFF.

The rearrangement links TRBV12-3 or TRBV12-4 to TRBJ1-5; D gene uncertain. Trimming cost V 6 bases and J 3 bases, with 12 bases left between them. CDR3 size: 14 residues. This chain's CDR3 is CASSLTQINQPQHF. The CDR3 DNA reads as TGTGCCAGCAGCTTGACCCAAATCAATCAGCCCCAGCATTTT.

For this clonotype: This may arise from a read error, as a much more abundant clone is one base away. The chain is built from TRBV6-1 and TRBJ1-1; D gene uncertain. V was shortened by 3 bases and J by 0 bases, with 11 bases between the two germline ends. CDR1 and CDR2 from the germline V gene are MNHNS and SASEGT. CDR3 length: 15 residues. The CDR3: CASSEADLVNTEAFF. CDR3 DNA: TGTGCCAGCAGTGAGGCAGATCTTGTGAACACTGAAGCTTTCTTT.

The chain links TRBV6-1 to TRBJ2-7; D remains unclear. The CDR3 loop spans 11 amino acids. Trimming removed 6 bases from V and 7 bases from J, with 10 bases in between. The germline V gene has CDR1 MNHNS and CDR2 SASEGT. CDR3 amino acids: CASRRNQEQYF. The DNA of the CDR3 is TGTGCCAGCAGGCGGAACCAAGAGCAGTACTTC.

The chain recombines TRBV7-9 with TRBJ2-1, with 7 bases that match TRBD2. The V segment lost 5 bases and the J segment 7 bases; nucleotides outside the gene matches: 11. The V gene's germline CDR1 is SEHNR and CDR2 FQNEAQ (reference sequence). The CDR3 loop spans 15 amino acids. The CDR3 loop reads CASSPLLSGENEQFF. The CDR3 nucleotides read TGTGCCAGCAGCCCTCTACTAAGCGGGGAAAATGAGCAGTTCTTC.

The chain employs TRBV10-3 and TRBJ2-6, with D perhaps matching TRBD2 (5 bases). CDR1 is ENHRY, CDR2 SYGVKD, per germline. This CDR3 has 12 residues. This chain's CDR3 is CASGPGANVLTF. CDR3 bases: TGTGCAAGCGGTCCTGGGGCCAACGTCCTGACTTTC.

The rearrangement links TRBV29-1 to TRBJ2-1, with unresolved D. This CDR3 is built from 11 residues. Germline V gene sequence: CDR1 SQVTM, CDR2 ANQGSEA. V was cut by 2 bases and J by 4 bases, with 3 bases left in between. The CDR3 sequence is CSVELYNEQFF. DNA of the CDR3: TGCAGCGTTGAACTATACAATGAGCAGTTCTTC.

The V and J genes are TRBV2 and TRBJ2-2; D is tentatively TRBD1 or TRBD2 (5 bases each). CDR3 size: 15 residues. The germline V gene encodes CDR1 SNHLY and CDR2 FYNNEI. With 4 bases removed from V and 4 bases from J, the gap between germline ends came to 13 bases. The CDR3 DNA reads as TGTGCCAGCAGTGCAACTAGGGGCGGCACCGGGGAGCTGTTTTTT. Translated: CASSATRGGTGELFF.

The sample holds many counts of this clonotype. The genes are TRBV28 and TRBJ2-7; D gene unclear. The CDR3 is 11 amino acids. In germline, CDR1 is MDHEN, CDR2 SYDVKM. Trimming stripped 10 bases from V and 5 bases from J, with 12 bases between. Written as DNA, the CDR3 is TGTGCCACCCTGAGCTACGACGAGCAGTACTTC. It is translated as CATLSYDEQYF.

The J gene is TRBJ1-6, the V gene TRBV6-2 or TRBV6-3, with unresolved D. The ends were cut back, 2 bases at V and 8 bases at J, with 7 bases in the middle. The CDR3 has 13 residues. CDR1 is MNHEY, CDR2 SVGEGT, per germline. The CDR3 spells CASSYGVHSPLHF. The CDR3 nucleotides are TGTGCCAGCAGTTACGGGGTTCATTCACCCCTCCACTTT.

This clonotype was found a few times. V gene TRBV20-1 combines with J gene TRBJ2-1; TRBD1 agrees at 8 bases. V was pared by 5 bases and J by 10 bases, with 4 bases of the junction left unmatched. The germline CDR1 and CDR2 sequences are DFQATT and SNEGSKA (reference sequence). CDR3 size: 11 residues. CDR3 nucleotides: TGCAGTGCTGGCCCAGGGGGCGAGCAGTTCTTC. Protein: CSAGPGGEQFF.

The V gene is TRBV6-5, the J gene TRBJ2-3, with 8 positions matching TRBD2. The CDR3 is 18 amino acids. V lost 0 bases and J lost 4; bases outside the gene matches: 12. Germline CDR1 and CDR2: MNHEY and SVGAGI. DNA for the CDR3: TGTGCCAGCAGTTACTCGTTTAGCGGGAACACCGGGGCAGATACGCAGTATTTT. It codes for CASSYSFSGNTGADTQYF.

This clonotype turned up a few times. This sequence joins TRBV19 and TRBJ1-2, with a possible D match to TRBD1 (5 bases). Trimming shortened V by 6 bases and J by 4 bases, and 12 bases separated the two germline ends. Germline lookup yields CDR1 LNHDA and CDR2 SQIVND (reference sequence). The CDR3 runs 13 residues. This chain's CDR3 is CASRPDRLYGYTF. CDR3 coding DNA: TGTGCCAGTAGGCCAGACAGACTCTATGGCTACACCTTC.

The sample holds many counts of this clonotype. The chain joins TRBV12-3 or TRBV12-4 to TRBJ1-2; D not certain. This CDR3 contains 15 residues. The V end lost 3 bases, the J end lost 7 bases, and 18 bases lay between the germline ends. The CDR3 coding sequence is TGTGCCAGCAGTTTTCTGACCGGGAGACCAGGTGGCTACACCTTC. Its translation is CASSFLTGRPGGYTF.

This clonotype was counted many times. The V and J genes are TRBV28 and TRBJ2-3; TRBD2 agrees at 10 bases. In germline, CDR1 is MDHEN, CDR2 SYDVKM. The CDR3 consists of 18 residues. Trimming removed 4 bases from V and 4 bases from J; junction bases left unmatched: 14. DNA for the CDR3: TGTGCCAGCAGTTCCATTCGGCTAGCGGGAGTTTTATCAGATACGCAGTATTTT. Protein product: CASSSIRLAGVLSDTQYF. The full variable domain, its missing parts supplied by reference TRBV28 and TRBJ2-3, is DVKVTQSSRYLVKRTGEKVFLECVQDMDHENMFWYRQDPGLGLRLIYFSYDVKMKEKGDIPEGYSVSREKKERFSLILESASTNQTSMYLCASSSIRLAGVLSDTQYFGPGTRLTVL.

The chain uses TRBV5-6 and TRBJ2-5; D is tentatively TRBD1 or TRBD2 (6 bases each). Germline assignment: CDR1 SGHDT and CDR2 YYEEEE. The CDR3 runs 17 residues. V lost 0 bases to trimming and J lost 2 bases, with 17 bases between them. The CDR3 sequence is CASSLDVRGPSQETQYF. The DNA for the CDR3 is TGTGCCAGCAGCTTGGATGTTCGGGGGCCTTCTCAAGAGACCCAGTACTTC. Using reference TRBV5-6 and TRBJ2-5 for the parts outside the CDR3, the full variable domain is DAGVTQSPTHLIKTRGQQVTLRCSPKSGHDTVSWYQQALGQGPQFIFQYYEEEERQRGNFPDRFSGHQFPNYSSELNVNALLLGDSALYLCASSLDVRGPSQETQYFGPGTRLLVL.

This chain uses TRBV18 with TRBJ2-2; D is ambiguous. V was trimmed by 2 bases and J by 7 bases, leaving 8 bases between them. The CDR3 is 13 residues long. CDR1 and CDR2 from the germline V gene are KGHSH and LQKENI. CDR3: CASSPAMVGELFF. CDR3 DNA sequence: TGTGCCAGCTCACCAGCGATGGTCGGGGAGCTGTTTTTT.

This clonotype occurred many times. The V call is TRBV28, the J call TRBJ1-4; D is possibly TRBD1 (6 bases). The CDR3 contains 16 residues. CDR1 is MDHEN, CDR2 SYDVKM, per germline. V was cut by 7 bases and J by 3 bases, with 18 bases left in between. The CDR3 region is CASTGFWGRANEKLFF. The DNA of the CDR3 is TGTGCCAGCACCGGGTTTTGGGGGCGAGCTAATGAAAAACTGTTTTTT.

This clonotype appeared many times. The chain has TRBV11-2 and TRBJ1-1; D is uncertain. CDR1 is SGHAT and CDR2 is FQNNGV in the germline V gene. This CDR3 comprises 13 residues. Trimming cost V 1 base and J 7 bases, with 10 bases left between them. The CDR3 here is CASSLGTLSEAFF. The CDR3 coding sequence is TGTGCCAGCAGCTTAGGGACCCTAAGTGAAGCTTTCTTT.

The V and J genes are TRBV25-1 and TRBJ2-5; D gene unclear. The CDR3 sequence is 13 residues long. Germline CDR1 MGHDK, CDR2 SYGVNS. Trimming pared 4 bases from V and 1 base from J, leaving 7 bases between. The CDR3 reads CASSANSQETQYF. The CDR3 DNA reads TGTGCCAGCAGTGCCAATTCCCAAGAGACCCAGTACTTC. Full variable domain (remainder filled in from reference TRBV25-1 and TRBJ2-5): EADIYQTPRYLVIGTGKKITLECSQTMGHDKMYWYQQDPGMELHLIHYSYGVNSTEKGDLSSESTVSRIRTEHFPLTLESARPSHTSQYLCASSANSQETQYFGPGTRLLVL.